Presented here are 7 T cell receptor beta chains from one specimen sequenced in a study of blood T cell repertoires in COVID-19. TCRdb keeps only in-frame clones here, not all; method: immunoSEQ multiplex PCR. In the table there are roughly 250,000 clones, roughly 90% of which are singletons. The sample consisted of peripheral blood. The receptors here all came from a man aged 55 to 70 who had recovered from COVID-19.

This rearrangement joins TRBV19 to TRBJ1-2, with TRBD1 identical over 7 bases. This CDR3 has 14 amino acids. With 4 bases clipped from V and 4 bases from J, the junction kept 6 bases outside the gene matches. Germline CDR1 and CDR2: LNHDA and SQIVND (reference sequence). The DNA of the CDR3 is TGTGCCAGTAGTACAAGACAGGGACTCTATGGCTACACCTTC. This sequence encodes CASSTRQGLYGYTF.

The chain couples TRBV19 to TRBJ1-1; D uncertain. Per the germline V gene, CDR1 is LNHDA and CDR2 is SQIVND (reference sequence). Trimming pared 3 bases from V and 7 bases from J, leaving 12 bases between. There are 13 residues in the CDR3. The CDR3 loop reads CASSILRRGEAFF. The CDR3, as DNA: TGTGCCAGTAGTATTTTGCGAAGAGGTGAAGCTTTCTTT.

This clone was seen only a few times. CDR3 sequence reads: CASSAGLAAGELFF. DNA of the CDR3: TGCGCCAGCAGCGCTGGACTAGCGGCCGGGGAGCTGTTTTTT. V and J are TRBV5-1 and TRBJ2-2; 10 nucleotides agree with TRBD2. This CDR3 is built from 14 residues. The germline V gene has CDR1 SGHRS and CDR2 YFSETQ. V trimming: 4 bases; J trimming: 6 bases; junction bases outside the gene matches: 3.

In nucleotides, the CDR3 is TGTGCCAGCAGCTTAGGTGGGACAGGGGGCGATTATGGCTACACCTTC. Its translation is CASSLGGTGGDYGYTF. This rearrangement joins TRBV7-9 to TRBJ1-2; 12 nucleotides match TRBD1. The CDR3 has 16 amino acids. With 1 base clipped from V and 5 bases from J, the junction kept 5 bases outside the gene matches. Germline CDR1 reads SEHNR; CDR2 reads FQNEAQ (reference sequence). The full variable domain, with the rest looked up from reference TRBV7-9 and TRBJ1-2, is DTGVSQNPRHKITKRGQNVTFRCDPISEHNRLYWYRQTLGQGPEFLTYFQNEAQLEKSRLLSDRFSAERPKGSFSTLEIQRTEQGDSAMYLCASSLGGTGGDYGYTFGSGTRLTVV.

About this clone: Different DNA sequences within this sample yield the same CDR3. This chain connects TRBV18 to TRBJ1-2; tentative D call: TRBD1 (5 bases). This CDR3 has 13 residues. V dropped 6 bases and J dropped 1 base, with 9 bases sitting between them. Germline-derived CDR1 and CDR2 are KGHSH and LQKENI. CDR3 in amino acids: CASSPDSNYGYTF. CDR3 DNA sequence: TGTGCCAGCTCTCCTGACAGTAACTATGGCTACACCTTC. The complete variable domain, with remaining parts taken from reference TRBV18 and TRBJ1-2, reads NAGVMQNPRHLVRRRGQEARLRCSPMKGHSHVYWYRQLPEEGLKFMVYLQKENIIDESGMPKERFSAEFPKEGPSILRIQQVVRGDSAAYFCASSPDSNYGYTFGSGTRLTVV.

The V gene is TRBV5-1, the J gene TRBJ1-2; D uncertain. CDR3 length: 15 residues. Trimming shortened V by 1 base and J by 1 base, and 11 bases separated the two germline ends. Per the germline V gene, CDR1 is SGHRS and CDR2 is YFSETQ. The DNA of the CDR3 is TGCGCCAGCAGCTTGCTTGGCGGGGATAACTATGGCTACACCTTC. This codes for CASSLLGGDNYGYTF.

The chain has TRBV11-3 and TRBJ2-5; possible D gene TRBD2, 6 bases. Trimming took off 2 bases at V and 7 bases at J, with 14 bases between the two ends. CDR1 and CDR2 (germline): SGHNT, YENEEA. The CDR3 is 14 amino acids. The CDR3 DNA reads as TGTGCCAGCAGCTTACAGGGCCCCGGGGGGACCCAGTACTTC. The encoded protein is CASSLQGPGGTQYF. The full variable domain, completed using reference TRBV11-3 and TRBJ2-5, is EAGVVQSPRYKIIEKKQPVAFWCNPISGHNTLYWYLQNLGQGPELLIRYENEEAVDDSQLPKDRFSAERLKGVDSTLKIQPAELGDSAVYLCASSLQGPGGTQYFGPGTRLLVL.